One sample yielded the 5 T cell receptor beta chains listed below, sequenced in a study of neurological immune-mediated disorders (dated by TCRdb to between 2018 and 2021). Libraries were built with 5' RACE. Sequencing instrument: Illumina HiSeq 2500. Using fastp trimming at Q25 and MiXCR clonotype assembly, TCRdb reanalyzed the public sequencing data and kept in-frame beta chains. A single entry per CDR3 protein holds the most common genes and DNA from its merged rows. The sample includes about 30,000 distinct CDR3 sequences, with roughly 15% observed a single time. The top ten clones comprise about 28% of the sample. Material for sequencing was PBMCs. The receptor source for this set is a man between 65 and 85 years old in good health.

This clonotype was recorded at least ten times. The chain links TRBV15 to TRBJ1-6; D gene ambiguous. Per germline, CDR1 LNHNV and CDR2 YYDKDF (reference sequence). V was cut by 1 base and J by 5 bases, with 9 bases left in between. The length of the CDR3 is 15 residues. The CDR3 DNA reads as TGTGCCACCAGCAGAGCAGCTGCCCATAATTCACCCCTCCACTTT. This translates into CATSRAAAHNSPLHF.

This clonotype was recorded at least ten times. The rearrangement links TRBV18 to TRBJ1-5; TRBD1 agrees at 7 bases. Germline CDR1 is KGHSH and CDR2 is LQKENI. Trimming took 3 bases from V and 4 from J; bases not matched to a gene: 3. This CDR3 region has 14 residues. The CDR3 DNA follows: TGTGCCAGCTCACCGGGGACAGAAAATCAGCCCCAGCATTTT. Translated, it gives CASSPGTENQPQHF.

This clonotype came up many times. The chain joins TRBV2 to TRBJ2-7; D not resolved. This CDR3 has 13 residues. Trimming cost V 1 base and J 3 bases, with 7 bases left between them. Germline values: CDR1 SNHLY, CDR2 FYNNEI. CDR3 DNA sequence: TGTGCCAGCAGTGAAGAGGGCAACTACGAGCAGTACTTC. Protein sequence: CASSEEGNYEQYF.

The table lists this clonotype with many counts. The genes are TRBV11-2 and TRBJ2-7; 8 bases are a match to TRBD1. V shed 5 bases and J 4 bases; nucleotides not matched to a gene: 7. In germline, CDR1 is SGHAT, CDR2 FQNNGV. This CDR3 comprises 14 residues. The CDR3 sequence is CASSPRRGPYEQYF. CDR3 in DNA: TGTGCCAGCAGCCCCCGCAGGGGGCCTTACGAGCAGTACTTC.

This clonotype showed up many times. The rearrangement joins TRBV5-1 to TRBJ2-2, with unresolved D. CDR1 is SGHRS, CDR2 YFSETQ, per germline. CDR3 size: 13 residues. Trimming took 0 bases from V and 4 from J, leaving 4 bases between them. The CDR3 DNA reads as TGCGCCAGCAGCTTGGAGTTCACCGGGGAGCTGTTTTTT. Its protein is CASSLEFTGELFF.